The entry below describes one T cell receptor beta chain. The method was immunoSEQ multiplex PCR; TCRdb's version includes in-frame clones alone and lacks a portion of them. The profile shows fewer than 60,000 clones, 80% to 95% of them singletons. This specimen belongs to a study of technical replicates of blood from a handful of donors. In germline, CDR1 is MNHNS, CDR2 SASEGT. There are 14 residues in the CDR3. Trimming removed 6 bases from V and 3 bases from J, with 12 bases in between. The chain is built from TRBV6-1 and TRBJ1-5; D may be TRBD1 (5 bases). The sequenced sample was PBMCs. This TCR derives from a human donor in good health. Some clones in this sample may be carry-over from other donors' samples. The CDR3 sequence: CASRAGTTNQPQHF. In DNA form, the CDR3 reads TGTGCCAGCAGGGCCGGGACTACCAATCAGCCCCAGCATTTT.